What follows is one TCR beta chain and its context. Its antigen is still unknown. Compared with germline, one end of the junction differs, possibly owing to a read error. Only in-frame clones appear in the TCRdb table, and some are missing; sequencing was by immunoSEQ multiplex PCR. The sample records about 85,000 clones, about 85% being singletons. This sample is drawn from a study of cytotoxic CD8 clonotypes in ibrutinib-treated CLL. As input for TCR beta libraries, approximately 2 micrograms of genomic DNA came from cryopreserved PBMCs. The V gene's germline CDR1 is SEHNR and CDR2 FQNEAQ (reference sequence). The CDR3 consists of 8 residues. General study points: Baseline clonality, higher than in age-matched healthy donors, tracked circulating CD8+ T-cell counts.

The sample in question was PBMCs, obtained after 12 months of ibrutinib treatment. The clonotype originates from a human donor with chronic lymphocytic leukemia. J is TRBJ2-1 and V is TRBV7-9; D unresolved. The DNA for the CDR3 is TGTGCCAGCAGCCCCCAGCTCTTC. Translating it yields CASSPQLF.